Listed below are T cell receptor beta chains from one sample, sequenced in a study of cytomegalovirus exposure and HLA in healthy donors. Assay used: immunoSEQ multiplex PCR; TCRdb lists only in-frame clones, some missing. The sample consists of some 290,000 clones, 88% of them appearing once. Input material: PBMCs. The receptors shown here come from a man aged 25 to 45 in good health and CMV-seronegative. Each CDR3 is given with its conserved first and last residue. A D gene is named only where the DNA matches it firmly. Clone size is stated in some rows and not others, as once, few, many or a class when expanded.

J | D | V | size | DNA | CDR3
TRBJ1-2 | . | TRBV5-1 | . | TGCGCCAGCAATCAGGGGCGGGCTAACTATGGCTACACCTTC | CASNQGRANYGYTF
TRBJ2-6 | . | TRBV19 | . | TGTGCCACCACCATCCCTGGGGGCCGCTCTGGGGCCAACGTCCTGACTTTC | CATTIPGGRSGANVLTF
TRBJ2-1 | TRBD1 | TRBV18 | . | TGTGCCAGCTCACGAGGGGGCTTTGGGTACAATGAGCAGTTCTTC | CASSRGGFGYNEQFF
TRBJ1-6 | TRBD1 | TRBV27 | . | TGTGCCAGCAGTTTATCGGACAGGGTAAATTCACCCCTCCACTTT | CASSLSDRVNSPLHF
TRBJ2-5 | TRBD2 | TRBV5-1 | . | TGCGCCAGCAGCGGCGGACTAGCGGGGTACCAAGAGACCCAGTACTTC | CASSGGLAGYQETQYF
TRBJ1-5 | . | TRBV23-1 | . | TGCGCCAGCAGTCAATCCCCTAGGGACAAAGAAAGCAATCAGCCCCAGCATTTT | CASSQSPRDKESNQPQHF
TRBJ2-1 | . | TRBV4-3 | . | TGCGCCAGCAGCCCGAGGGGGGGCTCCTACAATGAGCAGTTCTTC | CASSPRGGSYNEQFF
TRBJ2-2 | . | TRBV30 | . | TGTGCCTGGAGTGTCACGGTGAACACCGGGGAGCTGTTTTTT | CAWSVTVNTGELFF
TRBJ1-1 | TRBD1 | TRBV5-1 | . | TGCGCCAGCAGCAAATACCCGGGACAGGGGAACACTGAAGCTTTCTTT | CASSKYPGQGNTEAFF
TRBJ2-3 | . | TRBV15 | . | TGTGCCACCAGCGCCGCGACAAGCACAGATACGCAGTATTTT | CATSAATSTDTQYF
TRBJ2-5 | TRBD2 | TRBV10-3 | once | TGTGCCATCAGTGGAAGCGGGGGAGAGACCCAGTACTTC | CAISGSGGETQYF
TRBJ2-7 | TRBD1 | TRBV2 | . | TGTGCCAGCAGTCGAGACTCCGGGACAGGGTCCCACGAGCAGTACTTC | CASSRDSGTGSHEQYF
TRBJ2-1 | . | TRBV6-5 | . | TGTGCCAGCCAACAAGTCCATGAGCAGTTCTTC | CASQQVHEQFF
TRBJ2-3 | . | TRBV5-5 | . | TGTGCCAGCAGCTTGGCCGCAGGAGGACGAGGGGATACGCAGTATTTT | CASSLAAGGRGDTQYF
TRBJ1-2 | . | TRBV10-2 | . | TGCGCCAGCGGGTTGAGGGATTTTGTTGGTGGCTACACCTTC | CASGLRDFVGGYTF
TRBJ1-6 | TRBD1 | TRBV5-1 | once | TGCGCCAGCAGCTTGAACAGGGGTGGATCACCCCTCCACTTT | CASSLNRGGSPLHF
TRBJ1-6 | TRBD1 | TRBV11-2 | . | TGTGCCAGCAGCTCGGGACAGGCCGGTCTCCACTTT | CASSSGQAGLHF
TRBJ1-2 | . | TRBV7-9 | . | TGTGCCAGCAGCCCCCCTCGCGTAGATAACTATGGCTACACCTTC | CASSPPRVDNYGYTF
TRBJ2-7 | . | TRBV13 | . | TGTGCCAGCAGCTTAGGGCGGGGAGTTGACGAGCAGTACTTC | CASSLGRGVDEQYF
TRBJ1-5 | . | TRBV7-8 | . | TGTGCCAGCAGCTTAAACAGGGCCCCCAATCAGCCCCAGCATTTT | CASSLNRAPNQPQHF
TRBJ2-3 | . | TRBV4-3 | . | TGCGCCAGCAGCCAAGAATCCCCCAGGGCGCAGTATTTT | CASSQESPRAQYF
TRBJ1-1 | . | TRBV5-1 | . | TGCGCCAGCAGCTTGGGAGGGCCAGCTTACACTGAAGCTTTCTTT | CASSLGGPAYTEAFF
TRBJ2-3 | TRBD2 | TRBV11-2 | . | TGTGCCAGCAGCCTCCGTTACGGGGGGGGTTTCACAGATACGCAGTATTTT | CASSLRYGGGFTDTQYF
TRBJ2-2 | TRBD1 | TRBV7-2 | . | TGTGCCAGCAGCTTCACAGGGGGCACCGGGGAGCTGTTTTTT | CASSFTGGTGELFF
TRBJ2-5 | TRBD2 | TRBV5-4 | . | TGTGCCAGCAGATCGACTAGCGGGGGTCCTACGGAGACCCAGTACTTC | CASRSTSGGPTETQYF
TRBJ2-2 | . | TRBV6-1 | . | TGTGCCAGCAGTGTAACCGGGAACGACGGGGAGCTGTTTTTT | CASSVTGNDGELFF
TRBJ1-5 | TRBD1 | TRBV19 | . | TGTGCCAGTAGTCCCTTGGACAGGGCGAATCAGCCCCAGCATTTT | CASSPLDRANQPQHF
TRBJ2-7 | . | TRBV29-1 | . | TGCAGCGTTGGCGGCAACTCCTACGAGCAGTACTTC | CSVGGNSYEQYF
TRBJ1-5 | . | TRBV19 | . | TGTGCCAGTAGTACCTGGGGGGGGATTGATCAGCCCCAGCATTTT | CASSTWGGIDQPQHF
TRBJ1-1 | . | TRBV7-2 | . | TGTGCCAGCAGCTTAGCCGGAGGCAAGAACACTGAAGCTTTCTTT | CASSLAGGKNTEAFF
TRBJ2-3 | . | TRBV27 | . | TGTGCCAGCTCCCCCCGACATAGCACAGATACGCAGTATTTT | CASSPRHSTDTQYF
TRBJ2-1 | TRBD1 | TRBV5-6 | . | TGTGCCAGCAGCTTCCGGGACAGGGGGCTCAGGTCCTACAATGAGCAGTTCTTC | CASSFRDRGLRSYNEQFF
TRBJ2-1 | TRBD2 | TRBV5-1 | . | TGCGCCAGCAGCCCCGAGGGACTAGCGGACAATGAGCAGTTCTTC | CASSPEGLADNEQFF
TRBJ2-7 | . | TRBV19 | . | TGTGCCAGTAGTATAGCGTCGTTCTACGAGCAGTACTTC | CASSIASFYEQYF
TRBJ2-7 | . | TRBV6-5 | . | TGTGCCACACGCCAGGTCTACGAGCAGTACTTC | CATRQVYEQYF
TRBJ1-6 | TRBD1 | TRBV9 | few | TGTGCCAGCAGCGGCCAGGGGGGTAGCTCACCCCTCCACTTT | CASSGQGGSSPLHF
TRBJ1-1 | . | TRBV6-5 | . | TGTGCCAGCAGTTACTCCCGTCGGGATAAGAACACTGAAGCTTTCTTT | CASSYSRRDKNTEAFF
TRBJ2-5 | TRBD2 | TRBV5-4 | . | TGTGCCAGCAGCTTTTTTCCTGGAGCGGGGGTCCAAGAGACCCAGTACTTC | CASSFFPGAGVQETQYF
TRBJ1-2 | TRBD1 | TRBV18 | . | TGTGCCAGCTCACCCGGGACAGGGGGCGCTGGCTACACCTTC | CASSPGTGGAGYTF
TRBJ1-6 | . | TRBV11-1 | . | TGTGCCAGCAGCTTAAGGCCCCAGGGTCGAGGCAATTCACCCCTCCACTTT | CASSLRPQGRGNSPLHF
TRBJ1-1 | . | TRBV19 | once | TGTGCCAGTAGGGCCCCCCGACAGGCGATGAACACTGAAGCTTTCTTT | CASRAPRQAMNTEAFF
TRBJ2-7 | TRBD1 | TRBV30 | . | TGTGCCGGCCGGGACAGGGGGTACGAGCAGTACTTC | CAGRDRGYEQYF
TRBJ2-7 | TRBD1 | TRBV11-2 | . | TGTGCCAGCAGCTTCAAACAGGGGCGGGCCGAGCAGTACTTC | CASSFKQGRAEQYF
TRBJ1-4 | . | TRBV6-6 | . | TGTGCCAGCAGTTACATAGGGGCTTCTAATGAAAAACTGTTTTTT | CASSYIGASNEKLFF
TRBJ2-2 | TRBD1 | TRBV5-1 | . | TGCGCCAGCAGCTTGGCAGGGGGCAACACCGGGGAGCTGTTTTTT | CASSLAGGNTGELFF
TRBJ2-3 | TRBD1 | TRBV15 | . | TGTGCCACCAGCAGGATAAGGGGGCTCAGCACAGATACGCAGTATTTT | CATSRIRGLSTDTQYF
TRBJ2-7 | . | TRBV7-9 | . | TGTGCCAGCAGCTTAGTAGGGGGCTACGAGCAGTACTTC | CASSLVGGYEQYF
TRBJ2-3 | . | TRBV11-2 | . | TGTGCCAGCAGCTTTTGGGGGAGGACAGATACGCAGTATTTT | CASSFWGRTDTQYF
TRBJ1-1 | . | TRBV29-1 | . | TGCAGCGTTGAACCCTACGGAGCAAACACTGAAGCTTTCTTT | CSVEPYGANTEAFF
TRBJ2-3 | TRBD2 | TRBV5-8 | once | TGTGCCAGCAGCCCACGGGGACTAGCGGGGGGCACAGATACGCAGTATTTT | CASSPRGLAGGTDTQYF
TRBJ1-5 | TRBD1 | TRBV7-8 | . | TGTGCCAGCAGCTCTAGGACAGGGGGAAATCAGCCCCAGCATTTT | CASSSRTGGNQPQHF
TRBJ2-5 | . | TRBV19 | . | TGTGCCAGTAGTATAGCTGCCGGTCGAGAGACCCAGTACTTC | CASSIAAGRETQYF
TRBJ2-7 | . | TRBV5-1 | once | TGCGCCAGCAGCTTAAGCCACAGGCTCTACGAGCAGTACTTC | CASSLSHRLYEQYF
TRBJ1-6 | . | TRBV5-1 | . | TGCGCCAGCAGACCGGGGACACTCTCCACATATAATTCACCCCTCCACTTT | CASRPGTLSTYNSPLHF
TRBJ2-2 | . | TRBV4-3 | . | TGCGCCAGCAGCCATAAGGGGACTTACACCGGGGAGCTGTTTTTT | CASSHKGTYTGELFF
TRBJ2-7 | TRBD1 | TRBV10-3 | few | TGTGCCACCCGACAGGGGTCCTCCTACGAGCAGTACTTC | CATRQGSSYEQYF
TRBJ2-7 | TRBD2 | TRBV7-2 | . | TGTGCCAGCAGCTTCACATCAGCGGGGGCCTACGAGCAGTACTTC | CASSFTSAGAYEQYF
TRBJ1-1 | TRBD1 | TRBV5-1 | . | TGCGCCAGCAGCGCCTCAACCGGGACAGGGGGCTTAATGGCTTTCTTT | CASSASTGTGGLMAFF